This T cell receptor (beta chain) was obtained from a study of a mutant IDH1 vaccine in newly diagnosed glioma. Study in general: Once 4-6 weeks had passed after radiotherapy alone, vaccination started, or it started with temozolomide cycles. Earlier care involved radiotherapy, temozolomide, or both, and the majority received both.

This clone was seen only once. The antigen remains undetermined. Measured with immunoSEQ multiplex PCR; TCRdb has only the in-frame clones, and not every one. This sample has about 28,000 clones, with about 85% found just once. Germline V gene sequence: CDR1 LGHNA, CDR2 YSLEER. V lost 4 bases to trimming and J lost 0 bases, with 15 bases between them. The CDR3 is made up of 17 amino acids. The time point denotes: week 5, during vaccination. Every vaccination contained 300 ug of the mutant IDH1 20-mer peptide and was paired with topical imiquimod. New IDH1-mutant, ATRX-lost WHO grade 3 or 4 astrocytomas occurred in donors.

The clonotype comes from a woman aged 35 to 49 with glioma. Some clones in this sample may be carry-over from other donors' samples. The rearrangement uses TRBV4-3 and TRBJ1-4, with a possible D match to TRBD1 (5 bases). The material sequenced was peripheral blood mononuclear cells (PBMCs), taken from a glioma patient whose treatment included an IDH1 peptide vaccine. CDR3 DNA sequence: TGCGCCAGCAGCCGCGGGGCCGGACGGACAACTAATGAAAAACTGTTTTTT. It is translated as CASSRGAGRTTNEKLFF.